The source of this T cell receptor (beta chain) is a study of CD8+ T cells in alopecia areata. Overall study results and limits: Unlike in mice, where it was clearer, TCR sharing across patients was less clear, possibly HLA-related.

This clone was picked up a small number of times. Its antigen is undetermined. It was cDNA, reverse transcribed from extracted RNA, that served as the sequencing template. Some clones are missing from TCRdb's copy, which holds only in-frame ones; the method was immunoSEQ multiplex PCR. The repertoire consists of about 200,000 clones, with approximately 60% occurring once and the leading ten covering about 5.3%. Germline-derived CDR1 and CDR2 are SGHVS and FQNEAQ. The CDR3 loop spans 13 amino acids. Trimming took 5 bases from V and 6 from J, leaving 13 bases between them. PBMC-derived CD4+ and CD8+ T cells were sorted.

The clonotype originates from a human donor in good health. The sequencing sample was made of CD8+ T cells sorted from blood. This chain uses TRBV7-8 with TRBJ1-2; the D gene is possibly TRBD1 (6 bases). CDR3 nucleotide sequence: TGTGCCAGCAGCCCGACAGGAGCGGATGGCTACACCTTC. Amino acids: CASSPTGADGYTF.